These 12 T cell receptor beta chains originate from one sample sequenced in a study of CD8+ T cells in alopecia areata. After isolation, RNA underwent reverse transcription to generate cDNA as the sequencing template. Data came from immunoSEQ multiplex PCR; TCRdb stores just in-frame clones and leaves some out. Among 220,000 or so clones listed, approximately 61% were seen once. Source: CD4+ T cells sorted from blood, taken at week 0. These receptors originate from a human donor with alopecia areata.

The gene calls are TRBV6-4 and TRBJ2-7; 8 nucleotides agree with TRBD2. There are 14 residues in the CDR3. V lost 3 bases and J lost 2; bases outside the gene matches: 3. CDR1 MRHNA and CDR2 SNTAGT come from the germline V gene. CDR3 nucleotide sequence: TGTGCCAGCAGTGAAGGAGCGGGAGCCTACGAGCAGTACTTC. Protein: CASSEGAGAYEQYF.

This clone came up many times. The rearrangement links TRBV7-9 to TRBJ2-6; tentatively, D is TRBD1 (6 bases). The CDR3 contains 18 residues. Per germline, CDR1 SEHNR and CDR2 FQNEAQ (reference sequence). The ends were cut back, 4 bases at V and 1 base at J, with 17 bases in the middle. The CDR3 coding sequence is TGTGCCAGCAGCTCCCGACAGGCCGCCCTTTCTGGGGCCAACGTCCTGACTTTC. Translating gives CASSSRQAALSGANVLTF.

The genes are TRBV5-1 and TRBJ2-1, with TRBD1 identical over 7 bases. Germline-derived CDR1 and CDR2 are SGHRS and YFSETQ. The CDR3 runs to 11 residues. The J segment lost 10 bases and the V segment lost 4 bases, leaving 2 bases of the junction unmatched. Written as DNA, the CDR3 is TGCGCCAGCAGCGCGGACAGGGAGCAGTTCTTC. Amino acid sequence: CASSADREQFF.

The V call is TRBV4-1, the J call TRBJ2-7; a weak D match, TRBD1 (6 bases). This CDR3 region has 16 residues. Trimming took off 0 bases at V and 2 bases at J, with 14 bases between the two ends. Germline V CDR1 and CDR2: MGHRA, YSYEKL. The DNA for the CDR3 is TGCGCCAGCAGCCAAGATCTCGGGACACTTACCTACGAGCAGTACTTC. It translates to CASSQDLGTLTYEQYF.

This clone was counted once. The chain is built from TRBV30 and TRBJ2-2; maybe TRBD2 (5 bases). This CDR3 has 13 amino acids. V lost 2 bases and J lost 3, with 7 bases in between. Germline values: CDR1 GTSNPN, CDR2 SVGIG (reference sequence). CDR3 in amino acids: CAWSSGYTGELFF. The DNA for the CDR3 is TGTGCCTGGAGTAGCGGATACACCGGGGAGCTGTTTTTT.

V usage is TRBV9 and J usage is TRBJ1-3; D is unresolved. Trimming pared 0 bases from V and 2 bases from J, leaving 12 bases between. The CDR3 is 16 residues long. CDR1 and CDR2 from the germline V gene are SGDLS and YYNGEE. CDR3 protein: CASSVASREAGNTIYF. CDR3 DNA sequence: TGTGCCAGCAGCGTAGCCTCGAGGGAGGCTGGAAACACCATATATTTT.

CDR3 protein: CASSRTSGGPDTQYF. In nucleotides, the CDR3 is TGCGCCAGCAGCCGGACTAGCGGGGGGCCAGATACGCAGTATTTT. The rearrangement uses TRBV4-1 and TRBJ2-3, with TRBD2 matching 14 bases. The V gene end was trimmed by 4 bases and the J gene end by 4 bases; junction bases not matched to a gene: 1. The CDR3 loop spans 15 amino acids. In germline, CDR1 is MGHRA, CDR2 YSYEKL.

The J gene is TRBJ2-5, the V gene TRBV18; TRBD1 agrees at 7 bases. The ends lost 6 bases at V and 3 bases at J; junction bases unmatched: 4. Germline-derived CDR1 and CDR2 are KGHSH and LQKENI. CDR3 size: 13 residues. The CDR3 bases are TGTGCCAGCTCGCAGGGACAGAAAGAGACCCAGTACTTC. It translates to CASSQGQKETQYF.

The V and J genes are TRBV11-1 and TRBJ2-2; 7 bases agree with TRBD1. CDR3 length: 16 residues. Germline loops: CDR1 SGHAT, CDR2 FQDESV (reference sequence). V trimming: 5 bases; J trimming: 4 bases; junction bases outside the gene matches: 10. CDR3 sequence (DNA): TGTGCCAGCAGCACCCGACAGGGATCGACCACCGGGGAGCTGTTTTTT. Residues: CASSTRQGSTTGELFF.

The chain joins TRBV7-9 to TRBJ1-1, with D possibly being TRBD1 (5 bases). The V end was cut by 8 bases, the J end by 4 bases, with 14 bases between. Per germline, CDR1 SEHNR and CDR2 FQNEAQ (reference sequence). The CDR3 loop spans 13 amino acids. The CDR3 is CASGRGEVTEAFF. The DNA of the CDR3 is TGTGCCAGCGGAAGAGGGGAAGTCACTGAAGCTTTCTTT. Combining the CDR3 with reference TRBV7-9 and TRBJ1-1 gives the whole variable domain DTGVSQNPRHKITKRGQNVTFRCDPISEHNRLYWYRQTLGQGPEFLTYFQNEAQLEKSRLLSDRFSAERPKGSFSTLEIQRTEQGDSAMYLCASGRGEVTEAFFGQGTRLTVV.

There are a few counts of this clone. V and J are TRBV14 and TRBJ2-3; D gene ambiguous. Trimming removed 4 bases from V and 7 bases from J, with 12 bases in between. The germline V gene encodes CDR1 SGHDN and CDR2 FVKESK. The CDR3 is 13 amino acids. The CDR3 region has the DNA TGTGCCAGCAGCCCGGGCGTACCCAATACGCAGTATTTT. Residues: CASSPGVPNTQYF. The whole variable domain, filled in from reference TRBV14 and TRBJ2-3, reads EAGVTQFPSHSVIEKGQTVTLRCDPISGHDNLYWYRRVMGKEIKFLLHFVKESKQDESGMPNNRFLAERTGGTYSTLKVQPAELEDSGVYFCASSPGVPNTQYFGPGTRLTVL.

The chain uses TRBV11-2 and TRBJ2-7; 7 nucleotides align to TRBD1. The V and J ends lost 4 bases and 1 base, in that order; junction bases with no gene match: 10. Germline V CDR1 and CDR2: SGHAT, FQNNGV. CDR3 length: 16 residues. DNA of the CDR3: TGTGCCAGCAGCTCAGGACCGGGACAGAAATCCTACGAGCAGTACTTC. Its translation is CASSSGPGQKSYEQYF.